The 24 T cell receptor beta chains listed next were all sequenced from one sample in a study of blood T cells in healthy people across ages (dated by TCRdb to between 2015 and 2017). Receptors were amplified or captured by 5' RACE. Sequencer: Illumina HiSeq 2500. A second roughly 7 to 11 cycle PCR used a sample-barcoded 5' primer and a J-beta primer mix. Clones were called with MiXCR by TCRdb after fastp trimmed the public reads at Q25, and only in-frame beta chains were retained. One record per CDR3 amino acid sequence lists the most common genes and DNA. A total of about 1,400,000 distinct CDR3 sequences appear in this sample, around 59% of them only once. The ten largest clones add up to roughly 7% of the sample. The sequencing input was blood. These receptors were collected from a young man in good health.

This chain uses TRBV7-2 with TRBJ2-5, with 10 bases aligning to TRBD1. CDR3 length: 14 residues. From germline, CDR1 is SGHTA and CDR2 FQGNSA. After removal of 1 base from V and 7 bases from J, the junction contained 3 bases not matched to a gene. The CDR3 nucleotides read TGTGCCAGCAGCTTAGGGGACAGGGGCCGGACCCAGTACTTC. It specifies CASSLGDRGRTQYF.

The chain links TRBV6-5 to TRBJ2-1, with 8 bases lining up with TRBD1. The CDR3 consists of 15 residues. The germline V gene encodes CDR1 MNHEY and CDR2 SVGAGI. With 5 bases clipped from V and 7 bases from J, the junction kept 10 bases outside the gene matches. The CDR3 DNA sequence: TGTGCCAGCAGTGACCGGGACAGGAGAAGAAATGAGCAGTTCTTC. It is translated as CASSDRDRRRNEQFF.

This chain uses TRBV4-3 with TRBJ2-3; D is undetermined. This CDR3 comprises 17 residues. Between the trimmed V and J ends, which lost 4 bases and 0 bases, there was a span of 17 bases. The germline CDR1 and CDR2 sequences are LGHNA and YSLEER. The CDR3 nucleotides are TGCGCCAGCAGCCCGAGGCATGTGCGGCCTAGCACAGATACGCAGTATTTT. Translated: CASSPRHVRPSTDTQYF.

This chain connects TRBV29-1 to TRBJ2-3, with 14 bases matching TRBD2. Germline V lookup: CDR1 SQVTM, CDR2 ANQGSEA. The trim removed 7 bases at V and 0 bases at J, leaving 12 bases unmatched. The CDR3 has 18 residues. This CDR3 is CSAPGLAGVMGSTDTQYF. CDR3 DNA sequence: TGCAGCGCCCCGGGACTAGCGGGAGTCATGGGGAGCACAGATACGCAGTATTTT.

The chain links TRBV20-1 to TRBJ1-2; TRBD1 matches at 8 bases. Germline V gene lookup returns CDR1 DFQATT and CDR2 SNEGSKA (reference sequence). This CDR3 comprises 15 residues. V gave up 2 bases and J gave up 3 bases; unmatched junction bases: 8. As DNA, the CDR3 is TGCAGTGCTAGAAATGTTCAGGGGGCCTACTATGGCTACACCTTC. Translation: CSARNVQGAYYGYTF.

J is TRBJ2-7 and V is TRBV7-9, with D uncertain. The CDR3 length is 14 residues. V gave up 1 base and J gave up 7 bases, with 14 bases separating them. Germline loops: CDR1 SEHNR, CDR2 FQNEAQ (reference sequence). CDR3 sequence reads: CASSLGGPRREQYF. The CDR3 bases are TGTGCCAGCAGCTTAGGTGGCCCTCGGCGGGAGCAGTACTTC.

This clonotype was recorded a few times. This sequence joins TRBV4-1 and TRBJ2-3; possible D gene TRBD2, 6 bases. The CDR3 extends over 16 amino acids. V lost 3 bases, J lost 0 bases, and 13 bases lay in between. Germline CDR1 MGHRA, CDR2 YSYEKL. CDR3 nucleotides: TGCGCCAGCAGCCAGTTGGTACGGGGGAGCACAGATACGCAGTATTTT. It specifies CASSQLVRGSTDTQYF.

V is TRBV7-2 and J is TRBJ2-3; 8 nucleotides align to TRBD1. The CDR3 spans 16 residues. V lost 5 bases, J lost 4 bases, and 11 bases stayed unmatched. The germline CDR1 and CDR2 sequences are SGHTA and FQGNSA. The CDR3 protein is CASSPRQGWTADTQYF. The CDR3 region has the DNA TGTGCCAGCAGCCCGCGACAGGGGTGGACGGCAGATACGCAGTATTTT.

The chain is built from TRBV4-2 and TRBJ2-7; TRBD1 agrees at 7 bases. Trimming cost V 2 bases and J 6 bases; bases outside gene matches: 4. Germline V gene sequence: CDR1 LGHNA, CDR2 YNFKEQ. The CDR3 is 13 residues long. CDR3 residues: CASSQLTGTEQYF. The DNA of the CDR3 is TGTGCCAGCAGCCAATTGACAGGGACCGAGCAGTACTTC.

V usage is TRBV6-5 and J usage is TRBJ1-6; D call uncertain. CDR3 length: 13 amino acids. Germline V CDR1 and CDR2: MNHEY, SVGAGI. Deletions cut 5 bases from V and 8 bases from J, with 10 bases between. CDR3 region: CASSDGVDSPLHF. The CDR3 bases are TGTGCCAGCAGTGACGGCGTGGATTCACCCCTCCACTTT.

This clonotype showed up just a few times. J is TRBJ2-3 and V is TRBV6-6, with TRBD2 matching 7 bases. Germline loops: CDR1 MNHNY, CDR2 SVGAGI (reference sequence). Trimming removed 2 bases from V and 0 bases from J; junction bases left unmatched: 11. This CDR3 is 18 amino acids long. The CDR3 coding sequence is TGTGCCAGCAGTTACGCCTATCCCAGAGCGGGGAGCACAGATACGCAGTATTTT. This gives the protein CASSYAYPRAGSTDTQYF.

This clonotype has only one observation. The CDR3, as DNA: TGTGCCAGCAGCAGCGGCGGTAGAGGATTTACTGGCTACACCTTC. Protein sequence: CASSSGGRGFTGYTF. The chain joins TRBV5-6 to TRBJ1-2; no definite D call. Trimming shortened V by 4 bases and J by 7 bases, and 20 bases separated the two germline ends. The germline gives CDR1 SGHDT, CDR2 YYEEEE. This CDR3 is built from 15 residues.

This clonotype has just a few counts. The genes are TRBV12-5 and TRBJ2-6; no definite D call. CDR3 length equals 15 residues. Per germline, CDR1 LGHNT and CDR2 FRNRAP. Trimming removed 3 bases at V and 0 bases at J, with 6 bases between. The CDR3 spells CASGFPASGANVLTF. DNA of the CDR3: TGTGCTAGTGGTTTTCCAGCCTCTGGGGCCAACGTCCTGACTTTC.

The V call is TRBV4-2, the J call TRBJ2-1; 9 bases align to TRBD1. Losses at the gene ends were 1 base for V and 15 bases for J; bases not matched to a gene: 7. CDR1 is LGHNA, CDR2 YNFKEQ, per germline. There are 13 residues in the CDR3. CDR3 nucleotide sequence: TGTGCCAGCAGCCAAGCGCCGGGACAGGGCACGTTCTTC. This translates into CASSQAPGQGTFF.

The chain is built from TRBV12-5 and TRBJ2-7; no definite D call. Trimming removed 7 bases from V and 5 bases from J, with 15 bases in between. Germline loops: CDR1 LGHNT, CDR2 FRNRAP. The length of the CDR3 is 13 residues. The CDR3 spells CASALNSVNEQYF. Here the CDR3 DNA reads TGTGCTAGTGCCTTAAACAGCGTCAACGAGCAGTACTTC. The variable domain in full, with the rest retrieved from reference TRBV12-5 and TRBJ2-7, is DARVTQTPRHKVTEMGQEVTMRCQPILGHNTVFWYRQTMMQGLELLAYFRNRAPLDDSGMPKDRFSAEMPDATLATLKIQPSEPRDSAVYFCASALNSVNEQYFGPGTRLTVT.

The V and J genes are TRBV6-1 and TRBJ2-7, with 8 bases lining up with TRBD2. The V gene's germline CDR1 is MNHNS and CDR2 SASEGT. The CDR3 totals 17 residues. After removal of 0 bases from V and 0 bases from J, the junction contained 7 bases not matched to a gene. The CDR3 DNA follows: TGTGCCAGCAGTGAAGCAGACCCGGGAGGGGGCTCCTACGAGCAGTACTTC. Translation gives CASSEADPGGGSYEQYF.

This clonotype was counted between two and nine times. The junction departs from the called germline gene at one end, perhaps through a read error. This chain uses TRBV5-1 with TRBJ2-7, with no clear D. Looked up from germline, CDR1 is SGHRS and CDR2 is YFSETQ. There are 14 residues in the CDR3. CDR3 nucleotides: TGCGCCAGCAGCTTGGGAGGCGATATCTACGAGCGGTACTTC. Its protein product is CASSLGGDIYERYF.

V and J are TRBV10-3 and TRBJ2-3; D tentatively fits TRBD1 or TRBD2 (5 bases each). CDR1 is ENHRY and CDR2 is SYGVKD in the germline V gene. This CDR3 spans 12 amino acids. V was shortened by 4 bases and J by 6 bases, with 8 bases between the two germline ends. As DNA, the CDR3 is TGTGCCATCAGTGGAGGGGTGGATACGCAGTATTTT. Translated: CAISGGVDTQYF.

J is TRBJ2-7 and V is TRBV27; TRBD1 might be the D (5 bases). CDR3 length equals 16 residues. V was trimmed by 8 bases and J by 3 bases, leaving 23 bases between them. Germline V lookup: CDR1 MNHEY, CDR2 SMNVEV (reference sequence). The CDR3 DNA sequence: TGTGCCAGCCGCTCTTATTCACCGACAGCCAGCTACGAGCAGTACTTC. This translates into CASRSYSPTASYEQYF.

J is TRBJ2-1 and V is TRBV3-1; 8 bases are a match to TRBD2. The germline gives CDR1 LGHDT, CDR2 YNNKEL (reference sequence). The CDR3 is made up of 17 amino acids. Trimming at V came to 0 bases and at J to 5 bases, leaving 9 bases not matched to a gene. CDR3 DNA sequence: TGTGCCAGCAGCCAAGATGGAGGGACTAGGATGAACAATGAGCAGTTCTTC. Translation: CASSQDGGTRMNNEQFF.

The CDR3 here is CASSFRTDGKETQYF. The CDR3 region has the DNA TGTGCCAGCAGCTTTCGAACGGACGGAAAAGAGACCCAGTACTTC. V gene TRBV7-2 combines with J gene TRBJ2-5; D gene ambiguous. Between the trimmed V and J ends, which lost 3 bases and 3 bases, there was a span of 14 bases. The germline V gene encodes CDR1 SGHTA and CDR2 FQGNSA. There are 15 residues in the CDR3.

Comments on this clonotype: The junction shows a germline mismatch at one end, possibly a read error. The gene calls are TRBV27 and TRBJ1-4; D ambiguous. CDR1 MNHEY and CDR2 SMNVEV come from the germline V gene (reference sequence). The CDR3 covers 15 residues. CDR3 protein: CASSLSSATSEKLFF. The CDR3 nucleotides are TGTGCCAGCAGTTTATCCTCTGCAACTAGTGAAAAACTGTTTTTT. The full variable domain, completed using reference TRBV27 and TRBJ1-4, is EAQVTQNPRYLITVTGKKLTVTCSQNMNHEYMSWYRQDPGLGLRQIYYSMNVEVTDKGDVPEGYKVSRKEKRNFPLILESPSPNQTSLYFCASSLSSATSEKLFFGSGTQLSVL.

This clonotype has more than one count but fewer than ten. The gene calls are TRBV6-5 and TRBJ2-3; 10 nucleotides match TRBD2. CDR1 and CDR2 from the germline V gene are MNHEY and SVGAGI. CDR3 size: 13 residues. V lost 10 bases to trimming and J lost 3 bases; unmatched junction nucleotides: 4. CDR3 nucleotide sequence: TGTGCCACCGGGACTAGCGCGACAGATACGCAGTATTTT. Residues: CATGTSATDTQYF.

This clonotype was counted between two and nine times. The CDR3, as DNA: TGTGCCAGCAGCTTGGCGACAGGGATGAGTTACACTGAAGCTTTCTTT. As protein: CASSLATGMSYTEAFF. The gene calls are TRBV5-5 and TRBJ1-1; TRBD1 matches at 7 bases. V lost 0 bases to trimming and J lost 3 bases; unmatched junction nucleotides: 8. This CDR3 is built from 16 residues. The germline V gene has CDR1 SGHKS and CDR2 YYEKEE (reference sequence).